This entry lists 27 T cell receptor beta chains sequenced from one sample in a study of T cell changes during pregnancy in multiple sclerosis. This table comes from immunoSEQ multiplex PCR, and its TCRdb copy is limited to in-frame clones, with some not included. The profile shows 10,000 to 15,000 clones, around 88% of them singletons. The sequences come from CD8+ T cells from peripheral blood mononuclear cells, collected in the second trimester of pregnancy. The source of these receptors is a female donor in good health, enrolled as a control in a pregnancy study.

The chain couples TRBV7-3 to TRBJ2-1; D not resolved. The V gene lost 0 bases and the J gene lost 0 bases, with 9 bases spanning the gap. The CDR3 runs to 16 residues. Germline assignment: CDR1 SGHTA and CDR2 FQGTGA. CDR3 loop: CASSLTLALSYNEQFF. The DNA for the CDR3 is TGTGCCAGCAGCTTAACGTTGGCCCTCTCCTACAATGAGCAGTTCTTC.

J is TRBJ1-4 and V is TRBV2; D is unresolved. Trimming took 4 bases from V and 0 from J, leaving 15 bases between them. Germline values: CDR1 SNHLY, CDR2 FYNNEI. The CDR3 spans 17 residues. CDR3 protein: CASSGPVEEATNEKLFF. CDR3 in DNA: TGTGCCAGCAGTGGGCCCGTGGAGGAAGCAACTAATGAAAAACTGTTTTTT.

The V gene is TRBV29-1, the J gene TRBJ2-2; D remains ambiguous. The ends were cut back, 4 bases at V and 6 bases at J, with 12 bases in the middle. Germline V gives CDR1 SQVTM, CDR2 ANQGSEA. This CDR3 has 13 residues. CDR3 bases: TGCAGCGTTGCTACAGCTCTGGCCGGGGAGCTGTTTTTT. It is translated as CSVATALAGELFF.

The CDR3 loop reads CASRGLAVNNEQFF. DNA for the CDR3: TGTGCCAGCAGGGGACTAGCGGTTAACAATGAGCAGTTCTTC. The genes are TRBV21-1 and TRBJ2-1; the tabulated D call, TRBD2, remains unverified against the DNA. TRBV21-1 counts as a pseudogene. There are 14 residues in the CDR3.

The chain carries TRBV30 and TRBJ1-2; no clear D gene. The V and J ends lost 0 bases and 3 bases respectively, with 11 bases between them. The CDR3 totals 14 residues. Per germline, CDR1 GTSNPN and CDR2 SVGIG (reference sequence). The CDR3 reads CAWSVARLYYGYTF. The CDR3 DNA reads as TGTGCCTGGAGTGTAGCACGTCTTTACTATGGCTACACCTTC.

The chain joins TRBV2 to TRBJ2-5; 9 nucleotides match TRBD2. Judging by the DNA end, TRBJ2-7 fits better; the J call may be wrong. The CDR3 extends over 15 amino acids. Germline V gene data show CDR1 as SNHLY and CDR2 as FYNNEI. CDR3 in DNA: TGTGCCAGCAGGGTAACTGGCGGGAGGGGCTACGAGCAGTACTTC. Translating gives CASRVTGGRGYEQYF.

Judged by abundance, this clone is medium-sized. The genes are TRBV15 and TRBJ2-1; a weak D match, TRBD2 (5 bases). Germline V gene sequence: CDR1 LNHNV, CDR2 YYDKDF (reference sequence). Between the trimmed V and J ends, which lost 5 bases and 3 bases, there was a span of 17 bases. The CDR3 totals 16 residues. CDR3 in amino acids: CATSFTRGSGYNEQFF. In nucleotides, the CDR3 is TGTGCCACCAGCTTCACACGGGGATCGGGCTACAATGAGCAGTTCTTC.

J is TRBJ2-2 and V is TRBV27, with TRBD1 matching over 9 bases. Looked up from germline, CDR1 is MNHEY and CDR2 is SMNVEV (reference sequence). CDR3 length: 13 amino acids. V lost 4 bases, J lost 9 bases, and 3 bases stayed unmatched. CDR3 DNA: TGTGCCAGCAGTTCGGACAGGGGCCGGGAGCTGTTTTTT. This gives the protein CASSSDRGRELFF.

V is TRBV11-2 and J is TRBJ1-6, with D possibly being TRBD1 (5 bases). Germline CDR1 and CDR2: SGHAT and FQNNGV. The CDR3 contains 16 residues. V lost 5 bases, J lost 0 bases, and 11 bases lay in between. As DNA, the CDR3 is TGTGCCAGCAGCCGGACACCGAGCTCCTATAATTCACCCCTCCACTTT. Protein: CASSRTPSSYNSPLHF.

The gene calls are TRBV16 and TRBJ2-1; D uncertain. Germline lookup yields CDR1 KGHSY and CDR2 FQNENV. V lost 1 base and J 3 bases, leaving 4 bases between the germline ends. The length of the CDR3 is 13 residues. The CDR3 coding sequence is TGTGCCAGCAGCCAATTGTACTACAATGAGCAGTTCTTC. Translation gives CASSQLYYNEQFF.

This clone has only one observation. V and J are TRBV7-6 and TRBJ1-3; D remains unclear. Trimming shortened V by 1 base and J by 4 bases, and 8 bases separated the two germline ends. The V gene's germline CDR1 is SGHVS and CDR2 FNYEAQ. The CDR3 covers 14 residues. CDR3 loop: CASSLGGRGNTIYF. DNA of the CDR3: TGTGCCAGCAGCTTAGGCGGGCGCGGAAACACCATATATTTT.

The chain uses TRBV28 and TRBJ2-7; TRBD1 matches at 7 bases. The CDR3 contains 14 residues. Per the germline V gene, CDR1 is MDHEN and CDR2 is SYDVKM. V trimming: 5 bases; J trimming: 2 bases; junction bases outside the gene matches: 6. CDR3: CASSPRGTAYEQYF. Written as DNA, the CDR3 is TGTGCCAGCAGTCCCAGGGGGACAGCCTACGAGCAGTACTTC.

This sequence joins TRBV7-8 and TRBJ1-1; D gene uncertain. The CDR3 is 11 residues long. V lost 5 bases to trimming and J lost 7 bases, with 8 bases between them. Germline lookup yields CDR1 SGHVS and CDR2 FQNEAQ. The CDR3 region has the DNA TGTGCCAGCAGCCAACGGGTTGAAGCTTTCTTT. Its protein product is CASSQRVEAFF.

As DNA, the CDR3 is TGTGCCAGTAGCCCGGGGCTAGCGGCGAGGGCAGATACGCAGTATTTT. Residues: CASSPGLAARADTQYF. The chain uses TRBV19 and TRBJ2-3, with 7 bases matching TRBD2. Germline CDR1 LNHDA, CDR2 SQIVND (reference sequence). The CDR3 is 16 residues long. Losses at the gene ends were 6 bases for V and 4 bases for J; bases not matched to a gene: 13. Drawing the rest from reference TRBV19 and TRBJ2-3, the complete variable domain is DGGITQSPKYLFRKEGQNVTLSCEQNLNHDAMYWYRQDPGQGLRLIYYSQIVNDFQKGDIAEGYSVSREKKESFPLTVTSAQKNPTAFYLCASSPGLAARADTQYFGPGTRLTVL.

The rearrangement uses TRBV4-1 and TRBJ2-7; D unresolved. Germline lookup yields CDR1 MGHRA and CDR2 YSYEKL. V dropped 0 bases and J dropped 0 bases, with 3 bases sitting between them. The CDR3 runs 13 residues. The CDR3 region has the DNA TGCGCCAGCAGCCAAGACAGCTCCTACGAGCAGTACTTC. Its translation is CASSQDSSYEQYF.

This chain links TRBV9 with TRBJ2-1; D not resolved. V lost 4 bases, J lost 7 bases, and 6 bases lay in between. Germline assignment: CDR1 SGDLS and CDR2 YYNGEE. The CDR3 runs 11 residues. CDR3 amino acids: CASSTANEQFF. CDR3 sequence (DNA): TGTGCCAGCAGCACTGCAAATGAGCAGTTCTTC.

The chain links TRBV4-1 to TRBJ1-4, with 10 positions matching TRBD1. From germline, CDR1 is MGHRA and CDR2 YSYEKL. The CDR3 totals 18 residues. Trimming took 1 base from V and 3 from J; bases not matched to a gene: 8. The CDR3: CASSQGDRGLEANEKLFF. The CDR3 coding sequence is TGCGCCAGCAGCCAAGGGGACAGGGGTTTAGAAGCTAATGAAAAACTGTTTTTT.

The CDR3 DNA is TGTGCCAGCATTTCTTCTCGATGCGCGGGGCGCGGCCCCTACGAGCAGTACTTC. It translates to CASISSRCAGRGPYEQYF. The rearrangement links TRBV2 to TRBJ2-7; tentative D call: TRBD2 (6 bases). In germline, CDR1 is SNHLY, CDR2 FYNNEI. The CDR3 sequence is 18 residues long. V lost 7 bases and J 2 bases, leaving 27 bases between the germline ends.

The rearrangement uses TRBV7-9 and TRBJ2-5, with D perhaps matching TRBD2 (6 bases). This CDR3 spans 15 amino acids. The germline V and J ends were trimmed by 4 bases and 5 bases, with 17 bases remaining between them. Germline assignment: CDR1 SEHNR and CDR2 FQNEAQ (reference sequence). Written as DNA, the CDR3 is TGTGCCAGCAGCTCCAGACTAGAGGTTGTTGAGACCCAGTACTTC. Its protein is CASSSRLEVVETQYF.

The chain is built from TRBV27 and TRBJ2-4; 8 bases line up with TRBD2. Germline CDR1 and CDR2: MNHEY and SMNVEV (reference sequence). CDR3 size: 18 residues. The J segment lost 0 bases and the V segment lost 4 bases, leaving 11 bases of the junction unmatched. CDR3 sequence reads: CASSSLAGGGIAKNIQYF. CDR3 sequence (DNA): TGTGCCAGCAGTTCCCTAGCGGGTGGGGGGATAGCCAAAAACATTCAGTACTTC.

The gene calls are TRBV29-1 and TRBJ2-7; D is unclear. The CDR3 is 13 amino acids. V lost 2 bases and J lost 0, with 8 bases in between. Germline assignment: CDR1 SQVTM and CDR2 ANQGSEA. CDR3 DNA sequence: TGCAGCGTTGAACTCTCAGACTCCTACGAGCAGTACTTC. It specifies CSVELSDSYEQYF.

The chain uses TRBV4-2 and TRBJ2-7; D is perhaps TRBD1 (5 bases). V lost 2 bases and J 4 bases, leaving 12 bases between the germline ends. This CDR3 comprises 14 residues. CDR1 is LGHNA and CDR2 is YNFKEQ in the germline V gene. CDR3 DNA: TGTGCCAGCAGCCAATCTCAGCACAGGTACGAGCAGTACTTC. Translated, it gives CASSQSQHRYEQYF.

J is TRBJ2-7 and V is TRBV7-9; TRBD1 matches 12 bases. CDR1 and CDR2 (germline): SEHNR, FQNEAQ (reference sequence). V shed 4 bases and J 4 bases; nucleotides not matched to a gene: 8. CDR3 length: 16 residues. The CDR3, as DNA: TGTGCCAGCAGCTCTCCGGGACAGGGGGCGCGATACGAGCAGTACTTC. Protein product: CASSSPGQGARYEQYF. The full variable domain, its missing parts supplied by reference TRBV7-9 and TRBJ2-7, is DTGVSQNPRHKITKRGQNVTFRCDPISEHNRLYWYRQTLGQGPEFLTYFQNEAQLEKSRLLSDRFSAERPKGSFSTLEIQRTEQGDSAMYLCASSSPGQGARYEQYFGPGTRLTVT.

The CDR3 spells CASRPGLGFSNEQFF. CDR3 DNA sequence: TGTGCCAGCAGGCCGGGACTAGGTTTCTCCAATGAGCAGTTCTTC. The chain carries TRBV6-5 and TRBJ2-1, with TRBD2 identical over 8 bases. Trimming at V came to 6 bases and at J to 6 bases, leaving 10 bases not matched to a gene. Germline V CDR1 and CDR2: MNHEY, SVGAGI. This CDR3 has 15 residues.

The chain joins TRBV5-6 to TRBJ2-1; 11 nucleotides align to TRBD2. Germline CDR1 is SGHDT and CDR2 is YYEEEE. The CDR3 length is 15 residues. The V and J ends lost 4 bases and 4 bases, in that order; junction bases with no gene match: 4. This CDR3 reads CASSPGTSGYNEQFF. The CDR3 DNA is TGTGCCAGCAGCCCCGGGACTAGCGGATACAATGAGCAGTTCTTC.

The J gene is TRBJ2-7, the V gene TRBV5-1; TRBD2 matches at 10 bases. The V gene's germline CDR1 is SGHRS and CDR2 YFSETQ. J gave up 3 bases and V 4 bases, and 7 bases lay outside the gene matches. CDR3 size: 15 residues. CDR3 protein: CASSILAGPFYEQYF. The DNA of the CDR3 is TGCGCCAGCAGCATACTAGCGGGACCGTTCTACGAGCAGTACTTC.

The genes are TRBV11-2 and TRBJ2-3, with a tentative D call TRBD2 (6 bases). The CDR3 sequence is 17 residues long. Trimming cost V 5 bases and J 2 bases, with 20 bases left between them. CDR1 and CDR2 from the germline V gene are SGHAT and FQNNGV. CDR3 DNA: TGTGCCAGCAGCCCCCGTCAGCGGGTCCCCCTCACAGATACGCAGTATTTT. As protein: CASSPRQRVPLTDTQYF.